This T cell receptor beta chain was observed in a study of blood T cells in healthy people across ages. Study-level points and caveats: Estimated diversity, derived from one million T cells, was regarded as an underestimate.

A J-beta primer mix and a sample-barcoded 5' primer were used in a second PCR of roughly 7 to 12 cycles. The template-switch adaptor was a 5' adaptor with 12 random nucleotides. It tagged each cDNA molecule. TCRdb used MiXCR to reprocess the 5' RACE reads, holding one entry per CDR3 protein. The sample consists of about 650,000 distinct CDR3 sequences, 52% of them appearing once. Donors were healthy Caucasian individuals from Russia aged roughly 6 to 95. Concerning this clonotype itself: Antigen specificity is unknown.

Trimming took 6 bases from V and 1 from J; bases not matched to a gene: 3. This CDR3 has 13 residues. CDR1 and CDR2 from the germline V gene are DFQATT and SNEGSKA (reference sequence). The TCR comes from a woman of 80 years or more in good health. The V call is TRBV20-1, the J call TRBJ2-3, with TRBD1 identical over 8 bases. Sequenced input: blood. This CDR3 is CSAETGGTDTQYF. The CDR3 DNA sequence: TGCAGTGCCGAGACAGGGGGCACAGATACGCAGTATTTT.